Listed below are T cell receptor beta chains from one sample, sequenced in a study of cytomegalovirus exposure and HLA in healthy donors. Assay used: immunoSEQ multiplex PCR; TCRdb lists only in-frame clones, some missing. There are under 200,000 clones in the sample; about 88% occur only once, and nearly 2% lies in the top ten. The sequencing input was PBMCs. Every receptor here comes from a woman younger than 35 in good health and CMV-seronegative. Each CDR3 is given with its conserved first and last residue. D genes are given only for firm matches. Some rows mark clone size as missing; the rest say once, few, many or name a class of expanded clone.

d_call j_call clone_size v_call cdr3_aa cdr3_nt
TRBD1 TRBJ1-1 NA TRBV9 CASSAGTGVPNTEAFF TGTGCCAGCAGCGCCGGGACAGGGGTCCCAAACACTGAAGCTTTCTTT
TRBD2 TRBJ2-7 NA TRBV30 CAWKGGRNSYEQYF TGTGCCTGGAAGGGCGGGAGGAACTCCTACGAGCAGTACTTC
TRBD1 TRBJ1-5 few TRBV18 CASSPVTGDQPQHF TGTGCCAGTTCACCAGTCACAGGGGATCAGCCCCAGCATTTT
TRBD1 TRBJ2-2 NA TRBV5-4 CASSLTGARELFF TGTGCCAGCAGCCTCACAGGGGCCCGGGAGCTGTTTTTT
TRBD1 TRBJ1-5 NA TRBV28 CASSFWQGAKPQHF TGTGCCAGCAGTTTTTGGCAGGGGGCAAAGCCCCAGCATTTT
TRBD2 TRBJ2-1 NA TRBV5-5 CASSAAGGGDEQFF TGTGCCAGCAGCGCAGCGGGAGGCGGGGATGAGCAGTTCTTC
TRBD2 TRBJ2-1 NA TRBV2 CASSVEAGALYNEQFF TGTGCCAGCAGCGTGGAAGCGGGAGCGTTATACAATGAGCAGTTCTTC
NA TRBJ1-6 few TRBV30 CAWQSQNSPLHF TGTGCCTGGCAATCGCAGAATTCACCCCTCCACTTT
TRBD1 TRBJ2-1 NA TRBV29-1 CSVFGQGELDEQFF TGCAGCGTTTTTGGACAGGGCGAGTTGGATGAGCAGTTCTTC
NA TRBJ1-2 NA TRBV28 CASRRAYYGYTF TGTGCCAGCAGACGAGCCTACTATGGCTACACCTTC
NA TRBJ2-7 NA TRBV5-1 CASSLATGSYSYEQYF TGCGCCAGCAGCTTGGCCACCGGGTCCTACTCCTACGAGCAGTACTTC
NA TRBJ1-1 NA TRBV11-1 CASSLLGTEAFF TGTGCCAGCAGCCTCCTCGGCACTGAAGCTTTCTTT
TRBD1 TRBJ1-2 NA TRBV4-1 CASSHPQTGNYGYTF TGCGCCAGCAGCCACCCCCAGACAGGGAACTATGGCTACACCTTC
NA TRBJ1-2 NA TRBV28 CASSLGTFYGYTF TGTGCCAGCAGTTTGGGCACCTTCTATGGCTACACCTTC
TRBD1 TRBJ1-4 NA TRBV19 CASRGTGDLNEKLFF TGTGCCAGTAGGGGGACAGGAGATTTGAATGAAAAACTGTTTTTT
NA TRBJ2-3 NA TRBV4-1 CASSQGVAEDVDTQYF TGCGCCAGCAGCCAAGGGGTAGCAGAGGATGTAGATACGCAGTATTTT
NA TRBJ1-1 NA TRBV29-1 CSVEDGGIWDTEAFF TGCAGCGTTGAAGATGGAGGGATATGGGACACTGAAGCTTTCTTT
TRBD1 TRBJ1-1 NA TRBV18 CASSLDRDRYTEAFF TGTGCCAGCTCACTGGACAGGGACCGCTACACTGAAGCTTTCTTT
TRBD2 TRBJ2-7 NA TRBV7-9 CASSWTSGHEQYF TGTGCCAGCAGCTGGACTAGCGGCCACGAGCAGTACTTC
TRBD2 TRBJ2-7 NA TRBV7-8 CASSPTAGDLSYEQYF TGTGCCAGCAGCCCGACCGCGGGGGACCTCTCCTACGAGCAGTACTTC
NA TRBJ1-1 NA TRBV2 CASVDLDTEAFF TGTGCCAGCGTAGACTTGGACACTGAAGCTTTCTTT
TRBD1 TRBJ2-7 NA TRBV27 CASSSTGELHYSYEQYF TGTGCCAGCAGTTCGACAGGGGAATTACACTACTCCTACGAGCAGTACTTC
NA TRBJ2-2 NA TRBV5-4 CASSYREGGELFF TGTGCCAGCAGTTACAGGGAGGGCGGGGAGCTGTTTTTT
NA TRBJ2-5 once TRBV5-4 CASSFRGQETQYF TGTGCCAGCAGCTTCCGAGGGCAAGAGACCCAGTACTTC
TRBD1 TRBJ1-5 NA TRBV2 CASSDRQGGGQPQHF TGTGCCAGCAGTGACCGACAGGGGGGCGGTCAGCCCCAGCATTTT
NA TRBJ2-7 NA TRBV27 CASSLGQGNEQYF TGTGCCAGCAGTTTAGGGCAGGGGAACGAGCAGTACTTC
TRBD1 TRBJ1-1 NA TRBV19 CASSMGQGAGTEAFF TGTGCCAGTAGTATGGGACAGGGGGCTGGCACTGAAGCTTTCTTT
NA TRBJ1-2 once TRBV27 CASSQAQGSTYGYTF TGTGCCAGCAGTCAGGCTCAGGGAAGTACCTATGGCTACACCTTC
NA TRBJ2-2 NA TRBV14 CASSQFRQANTGELFF TGTGCCAGCAGCCAATTTCGGCAGGCGAACACCGGGGAGCTGTTTTTT
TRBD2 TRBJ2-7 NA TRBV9 CASSRSGKLDEQYF TGTGCCAGCAGCAGAAGCGGGAAGTTGGACGAGCAGTACTTC
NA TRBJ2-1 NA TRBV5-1 CASSTGSLNEQFF TGCGCCAGCAGTACAGGGTCGTTGAATGAGCAGTTCTTC
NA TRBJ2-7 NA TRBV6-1 CASTGKQSPYEQYF TGTGCCAGCACCGGTAAACAGTCTCCCTACGAGCAGTACTTC
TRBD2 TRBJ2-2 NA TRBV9 CASSEGLAETGELFF TGTGCCAGCAGCGAAGGGCTAGCGGAGACCGGGGAGCTGTTTTTT
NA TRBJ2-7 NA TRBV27 CASSLSRESYEQYF TGTGCCAGCAGTTTATCTCGGGAATCCTACGAGCAGTACTTC
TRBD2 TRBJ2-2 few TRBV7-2 CASRKRGGTETGELFF TGTGCCAGCAGGAAACGGGGGGGAACAGAAACCGGGGAGCTGTTTTTT
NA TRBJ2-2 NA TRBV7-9 CASSSSSGAGPGELFF TGTGCCAGCAGCTCCAGCAGTGGGGCCGGACCCGGGGAGCTGTTTTTT
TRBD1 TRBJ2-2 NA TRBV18 CASSLGTGLHSNTGELFF TGTGCCAGCTCACTCGGGACAGGGCTCCACTCGAACACCGGGGAGCTGTTTTTT
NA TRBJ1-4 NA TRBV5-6 CASSLGLGASTEKLFF TGTGCCAGCAGCTTGGGTTTAGGGGCGAGCACTGAAAAACTGTTTTTT
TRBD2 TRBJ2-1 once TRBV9 CASSVGGGGANEQFF TGTGCCAGCAGCGTAGGAGGCGGGGGGGCCAATGAGCAGTTCTTC
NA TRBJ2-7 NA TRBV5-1 CASSLNNEQYF TGCGCCAGCAGCTTGAATAACGAGCAGTACTTC
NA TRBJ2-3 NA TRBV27 CASSLANTDTQYF TGTGCCAGCAGCCTAGCGAACACAGATACGCAGTATTTT
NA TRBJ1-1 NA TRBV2 CASSVFPTEAFF TGTGCCAGCAGTGTTTTCCCGACTGAAGCTTTCTTT
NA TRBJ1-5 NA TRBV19 CASQFAPRNQPQHF TGTGCCAGTCAGTTCGCGCCGCGGAATCAGCCCCAGCATTTT
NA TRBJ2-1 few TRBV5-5 CASSLQGTSDNEQFF TGTGCCAGCAGCTTACAGGGAACGTCCGACAATGAGCAGTTCTTC
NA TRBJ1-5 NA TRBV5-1 CASSLGSGDGQPQHF TGCGCCAGCAGCTTGGGCTCGGGGGACGGTCAGCCCCAGCATTTT
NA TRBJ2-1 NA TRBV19 CASSPFAGPYNEQFF TGTGCCAGTAGTCCTTTTGCGGGACCCTACAATGAGCAGTTCTTC
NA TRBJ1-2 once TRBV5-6 CASSPRQAFPSHGYTF TGTGCCAGCAGCCCACGACAGGCGTTCCCGAGCCATGGCTACACCTTC
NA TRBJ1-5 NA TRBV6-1 CASSEDGGPGQPQHF TGTGCCAGCAGTGAAGATGGAGGCCCGGGGCAGCCCCAGCATTTT
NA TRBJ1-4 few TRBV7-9 CASSPLGRELFF TGTGCCAGCAGCCCGCTGGGGAGGGAACTGTTTTTT
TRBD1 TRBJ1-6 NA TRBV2 CASSGRDSLPLHF TGTGCCAGCAGCGGCCGGGACAGCCTGCCCCTCCACTTT
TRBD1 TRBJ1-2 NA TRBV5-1 CASSGDREGYYGYTF TGCGCCAGCAGCGGGGACAGGGAGGGGTACTATGGCTACACCTTC
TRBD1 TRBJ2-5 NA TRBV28 CATSGQGLETQYF TGTGCCACTTCAGGACAGGGTTTGGAGACCCAGTACTTC
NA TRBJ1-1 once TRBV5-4 CASSLDGTEAFF TGTGCCAGCAGCTTGGACGGGACTGAAGCTTTCTTT
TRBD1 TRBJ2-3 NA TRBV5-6 CASSSLKAGGLTDTQYF TGTGCCAGCAGCTCCCTGAAGGCAGGGGGCCTCACAGATACGCAGTATTTT